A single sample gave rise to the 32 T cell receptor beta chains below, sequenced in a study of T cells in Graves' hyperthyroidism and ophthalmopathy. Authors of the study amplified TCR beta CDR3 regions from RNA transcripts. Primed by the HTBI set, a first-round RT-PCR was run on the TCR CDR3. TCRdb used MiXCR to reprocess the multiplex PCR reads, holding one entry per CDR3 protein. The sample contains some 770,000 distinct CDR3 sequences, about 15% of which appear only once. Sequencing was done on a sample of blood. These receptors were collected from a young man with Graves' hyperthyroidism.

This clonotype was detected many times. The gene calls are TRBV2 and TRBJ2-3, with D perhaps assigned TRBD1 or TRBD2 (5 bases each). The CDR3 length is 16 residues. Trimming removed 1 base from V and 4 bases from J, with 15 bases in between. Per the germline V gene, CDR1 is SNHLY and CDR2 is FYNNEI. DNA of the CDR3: TGTGCCAGCAGTGAAGATATTAGGATGGGGGCAGATACGCAGTATTTT. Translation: CASSEDIRMGADTQYF. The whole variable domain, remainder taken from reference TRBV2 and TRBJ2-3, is EPEVTQTPSHQVTQMGQEVILRCVPISNHLYFYWYRQILGQKVEFLVSFYNNEISEKSEIFDDQFSVERPDGSNFTLKIRSTKLEDSAMYFCASSEDIRMGADTQYFGPGTRLTVL.

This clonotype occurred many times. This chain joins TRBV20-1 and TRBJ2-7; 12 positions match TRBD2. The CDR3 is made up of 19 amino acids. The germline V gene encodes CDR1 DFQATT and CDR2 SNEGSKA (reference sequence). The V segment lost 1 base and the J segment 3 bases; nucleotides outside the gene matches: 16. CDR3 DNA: TGCAGTGCTAGAGGATTTCCGGGACAGAGGACTAGCGGGAACTACGAGCAGTACTTC. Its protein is CSARGFPGQRTSGNYEQYF.

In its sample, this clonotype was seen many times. The chain's CDR3 is CASTSLAKNIQYF. Written as DNA, the CDR3 is TGTGCCAGCACAAGCTTAGCCAAAAACATTCAGTACTTC. The chain joins TRBV2 to TRBJ2-4; D remains unclear. V dropped 7 bases and J dropped 0 bases, with 7 bases sitting between them. The CDR3 has 13 residues. Germline CDR1 reads SNHLY; CDR2 reads FYNNEI.

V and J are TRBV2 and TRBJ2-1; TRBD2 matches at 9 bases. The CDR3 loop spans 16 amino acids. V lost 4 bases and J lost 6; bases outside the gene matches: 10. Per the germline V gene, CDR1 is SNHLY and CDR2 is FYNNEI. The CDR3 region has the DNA TGTGCCAGCAGTGGAGAAGGACTAGCGTTATCCAATGAGCAGTTCTTC. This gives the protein CASSGEGLALSNEQFF.

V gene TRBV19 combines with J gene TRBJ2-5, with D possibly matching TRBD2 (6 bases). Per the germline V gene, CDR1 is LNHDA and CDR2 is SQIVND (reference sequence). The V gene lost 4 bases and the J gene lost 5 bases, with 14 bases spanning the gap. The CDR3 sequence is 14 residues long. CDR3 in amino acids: CASSTRDSRETQYF. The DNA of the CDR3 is TGTGCCAGTAGTACGCGGGATTCCCGGGAGACCCAGTACTTC.

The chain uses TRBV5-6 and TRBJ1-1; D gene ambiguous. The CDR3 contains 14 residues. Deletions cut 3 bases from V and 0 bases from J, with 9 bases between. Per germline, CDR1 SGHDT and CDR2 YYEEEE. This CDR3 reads CASSSIIMNTEAFF. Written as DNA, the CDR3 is TGTGCCAGCAGCTCTATAATAATGAACACTGAAGCTTTCTTT.

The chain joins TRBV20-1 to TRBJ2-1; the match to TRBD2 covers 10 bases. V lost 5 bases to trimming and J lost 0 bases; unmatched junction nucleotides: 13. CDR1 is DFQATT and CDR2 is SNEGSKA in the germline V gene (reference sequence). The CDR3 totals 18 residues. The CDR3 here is CSALSLAGARSSYNEQFF. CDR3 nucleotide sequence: TGCAGTGCTCTAAGTCTAGCGGGAGCCCGGAGCTCCTACAATGAGCAGTTCTTC.

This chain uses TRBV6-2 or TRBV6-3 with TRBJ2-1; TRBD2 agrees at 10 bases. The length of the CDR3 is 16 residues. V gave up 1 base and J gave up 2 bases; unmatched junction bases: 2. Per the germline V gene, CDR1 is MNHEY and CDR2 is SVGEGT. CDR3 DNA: TGTGCCAGCAGTTACTTTAGCGGGAGGACCTACAATGAGCAGTTCTTC. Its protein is CASSYFSGRTYNEQFF.

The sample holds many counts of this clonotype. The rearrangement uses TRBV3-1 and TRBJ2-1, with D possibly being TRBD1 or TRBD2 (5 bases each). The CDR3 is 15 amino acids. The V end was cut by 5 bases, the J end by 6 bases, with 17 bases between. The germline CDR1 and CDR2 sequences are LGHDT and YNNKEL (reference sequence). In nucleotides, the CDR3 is TGTGCCAGCAGCACCCCCAGTGGTGGGGGCAATGAGCAGTTCTTC. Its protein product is CASSTPSGGGNEQFF.

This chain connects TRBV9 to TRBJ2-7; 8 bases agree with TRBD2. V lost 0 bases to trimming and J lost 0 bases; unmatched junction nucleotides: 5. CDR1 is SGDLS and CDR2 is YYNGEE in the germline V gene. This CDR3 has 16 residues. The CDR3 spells CASSVGSGGASYEQYF. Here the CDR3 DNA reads TGTGCCAGCAGCGTAGGAAGCGGGGGCGCCTCCTACGAGCAGTACTTC.

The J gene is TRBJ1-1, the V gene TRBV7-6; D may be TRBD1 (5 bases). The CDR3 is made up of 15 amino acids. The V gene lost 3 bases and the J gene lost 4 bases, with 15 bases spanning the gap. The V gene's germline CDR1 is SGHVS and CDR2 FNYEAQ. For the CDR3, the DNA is TGTGCCAGCAGCTTTCTCGGCAGGGTGAGCACTGAAGCTTTCTTT. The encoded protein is CASSFLGRVSTEAFF.

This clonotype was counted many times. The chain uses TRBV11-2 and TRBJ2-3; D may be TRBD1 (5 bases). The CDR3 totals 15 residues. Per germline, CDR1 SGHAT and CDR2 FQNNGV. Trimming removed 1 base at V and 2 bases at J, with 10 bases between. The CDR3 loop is CASSLGGKHTDTQYF. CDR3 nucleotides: TGTGCCAGCAGCTTAGGGGGCAAGCACACAGATACGCAGTATTTT.

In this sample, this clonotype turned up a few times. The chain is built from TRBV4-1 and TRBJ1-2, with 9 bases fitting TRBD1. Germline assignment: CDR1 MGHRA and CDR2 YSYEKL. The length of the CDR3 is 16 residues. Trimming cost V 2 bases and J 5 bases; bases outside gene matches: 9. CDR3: CASSQYRTGAKYGYTF. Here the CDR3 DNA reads TGCGCCAGCAGCCAATATAGGACAGGGGCGAAGTATGGCTACACCTTC.

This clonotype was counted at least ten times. CDR3: CASSLGEPNQPQHF. The CDR3 DNA reads TGCGCCAGCAGCTTGGGAGAGCCCAATCAGCCCCAGCATTTT. This chain connects TRBV5-1 to TRBJ1-5, with D hard to call. The germline V gene has CDR1 SGHRS and CDR2 YFSETQ. V lost 0 bases to trimming and J lost 3 bases, with 7 bases between them. The length of the CDR3 is 14 residues.

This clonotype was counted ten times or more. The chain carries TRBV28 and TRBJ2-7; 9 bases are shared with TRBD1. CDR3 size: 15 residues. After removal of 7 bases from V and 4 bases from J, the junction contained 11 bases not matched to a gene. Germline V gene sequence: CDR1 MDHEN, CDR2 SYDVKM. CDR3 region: CASTLGPGQGYEQYF. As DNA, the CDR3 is TGTGCCAGCACTCTGGGCCCGGGACAGGGATACGAGCAGTACTTC.

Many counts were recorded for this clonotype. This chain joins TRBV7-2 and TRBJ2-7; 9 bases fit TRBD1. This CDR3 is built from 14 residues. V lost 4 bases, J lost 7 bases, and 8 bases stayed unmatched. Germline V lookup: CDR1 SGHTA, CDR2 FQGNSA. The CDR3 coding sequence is TGTGCCAGCAGCTCATACAGGGGGCGTCGGGAGCAGTACTTC. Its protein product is CASSSYRGRREQYF.

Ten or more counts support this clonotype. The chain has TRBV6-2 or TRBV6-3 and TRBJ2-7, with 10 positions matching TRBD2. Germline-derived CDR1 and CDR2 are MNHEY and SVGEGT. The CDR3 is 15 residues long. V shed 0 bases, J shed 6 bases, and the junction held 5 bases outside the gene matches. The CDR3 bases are TGTGCCAGCAGTTACTCGCCTAGCGGGAGAGGCGAGCAGTACTTC. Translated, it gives CASSYSPSGRGEQYF.

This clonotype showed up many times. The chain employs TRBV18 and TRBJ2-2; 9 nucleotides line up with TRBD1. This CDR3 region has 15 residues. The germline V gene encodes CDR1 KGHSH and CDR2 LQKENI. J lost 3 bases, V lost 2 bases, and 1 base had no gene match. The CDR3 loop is CASSPRTGDTGELFF. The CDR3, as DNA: TGTGCCAGCTCACCAAGGACAGGGGACACCGGGGAGCTGTTTTTT.

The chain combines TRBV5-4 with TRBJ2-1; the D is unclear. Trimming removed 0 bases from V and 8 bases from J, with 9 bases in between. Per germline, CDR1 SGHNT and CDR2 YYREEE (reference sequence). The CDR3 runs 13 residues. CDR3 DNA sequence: TGTGCCAGCAGCTTGGAGAGTAACTATGAGCAGTTCTTC. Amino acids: CASSLESNYEQFF.

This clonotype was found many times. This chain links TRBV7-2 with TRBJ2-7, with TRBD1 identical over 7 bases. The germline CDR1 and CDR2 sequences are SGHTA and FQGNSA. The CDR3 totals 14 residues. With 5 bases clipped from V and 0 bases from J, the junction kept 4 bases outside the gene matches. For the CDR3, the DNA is TGTGCCAGCAGCGCTTGGGACAGCTCCTACGAGCAGTACTTC. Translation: CASSAWDSSYEQYF.

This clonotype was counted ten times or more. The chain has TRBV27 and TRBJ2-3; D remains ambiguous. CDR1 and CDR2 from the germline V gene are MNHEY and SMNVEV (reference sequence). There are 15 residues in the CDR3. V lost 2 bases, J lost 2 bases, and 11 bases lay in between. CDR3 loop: CASSLDGLNTDTQYF. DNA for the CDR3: TGTGCCAGCAGTTTAGACGGCCTTAACACAGATACGCAGTATTTT.

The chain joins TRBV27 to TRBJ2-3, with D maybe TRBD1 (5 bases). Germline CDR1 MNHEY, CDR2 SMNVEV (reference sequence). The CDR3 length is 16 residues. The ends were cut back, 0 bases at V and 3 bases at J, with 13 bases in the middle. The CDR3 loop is CASSLSKGPVTDTQYF. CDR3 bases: TGTGCCAGCAGTTTATCGAAGGGGCCGGTGACAGATACGCAGTATTTT.

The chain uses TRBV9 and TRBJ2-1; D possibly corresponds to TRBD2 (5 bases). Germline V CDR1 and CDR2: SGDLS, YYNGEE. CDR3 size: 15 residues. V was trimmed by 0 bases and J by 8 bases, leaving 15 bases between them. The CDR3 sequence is CASSVAGSVSDEQFF. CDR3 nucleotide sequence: TGTGCCAGCAGCGTAGCGGGGAGTGTGTCCGATGAGCAGTTCTTC.

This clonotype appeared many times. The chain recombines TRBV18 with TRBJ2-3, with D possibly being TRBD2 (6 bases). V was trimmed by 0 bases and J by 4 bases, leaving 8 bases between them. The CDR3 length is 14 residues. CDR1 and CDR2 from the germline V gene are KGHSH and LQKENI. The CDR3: CASSPPPGADTQYF. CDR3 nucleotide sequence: TGTGCCAGCTCACCACCTCCGGGGGCAGATACGCAGTATTTT.

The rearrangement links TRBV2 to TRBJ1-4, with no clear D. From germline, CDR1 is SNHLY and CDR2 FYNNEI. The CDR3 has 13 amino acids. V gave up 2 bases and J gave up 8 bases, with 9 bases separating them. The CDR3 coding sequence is TGTGCCAGCAGTGAATGGTCGAGAGAAAAACTGTTTTTT. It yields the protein CASSEWSREKLFF.

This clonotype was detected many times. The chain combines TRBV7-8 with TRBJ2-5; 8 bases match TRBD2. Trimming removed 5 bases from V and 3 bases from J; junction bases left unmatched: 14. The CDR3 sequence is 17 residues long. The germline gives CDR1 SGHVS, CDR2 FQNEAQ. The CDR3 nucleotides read TGTGCCAGCAGCCAACGGGGGGGCCCCAGGCCAAAAGAGACCCAGTACTTC. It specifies CASSQRGGPRPKETQYF.

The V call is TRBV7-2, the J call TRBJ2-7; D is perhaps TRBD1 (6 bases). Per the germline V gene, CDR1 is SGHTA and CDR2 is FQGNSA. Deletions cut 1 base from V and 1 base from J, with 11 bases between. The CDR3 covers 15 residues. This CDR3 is CASSLDRDKSYEQYF. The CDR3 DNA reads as TGTGCCAGCAGCTTAGATCGGGACAAGTCCTACGAGCAGTACTTC. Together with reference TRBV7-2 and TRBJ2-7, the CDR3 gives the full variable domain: GAGVSQSPSNKVTEKGKDVELRCDPISGHTALYWYRQSLGQGLEFLIYFQGNSAPDKSGLPSDRFSAERTGGSVSTLTIQRTQQEDSAVYLCASSLDRDKSYEQYFGPGTRLTVT.

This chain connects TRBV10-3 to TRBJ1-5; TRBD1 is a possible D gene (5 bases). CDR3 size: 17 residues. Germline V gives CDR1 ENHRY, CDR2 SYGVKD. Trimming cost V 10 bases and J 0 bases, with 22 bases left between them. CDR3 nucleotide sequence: TGTGCCACTCAACCTGGGGGGTTTATCGATAGCAATCAGCCCCAGCATTTT. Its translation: CATQPGGFIDSNQPQHF.

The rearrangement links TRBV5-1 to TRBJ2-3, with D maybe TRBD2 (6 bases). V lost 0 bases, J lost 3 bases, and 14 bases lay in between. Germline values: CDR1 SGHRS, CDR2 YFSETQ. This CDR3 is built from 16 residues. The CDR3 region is CASSLGVGSLTDTQYF. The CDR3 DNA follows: TGCGCCAGCAGCTTGGGGGTCGGGAGTTTGACAGATACGCAGTATTTT.

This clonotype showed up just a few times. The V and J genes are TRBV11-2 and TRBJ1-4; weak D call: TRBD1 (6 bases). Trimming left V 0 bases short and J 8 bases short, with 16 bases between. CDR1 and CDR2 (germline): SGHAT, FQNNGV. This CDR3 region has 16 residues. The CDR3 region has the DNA TGTGCCAGCAGCTTAGAGGACAGCGGGGTTGACGAAAAACTGTTTTTT. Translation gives CASSLEDSGVDEKLFF.

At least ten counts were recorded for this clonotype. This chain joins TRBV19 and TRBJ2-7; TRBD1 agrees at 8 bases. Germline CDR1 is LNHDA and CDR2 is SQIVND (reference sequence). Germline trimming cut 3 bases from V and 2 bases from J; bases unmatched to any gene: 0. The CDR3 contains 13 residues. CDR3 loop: CASSMGQAYEQYF. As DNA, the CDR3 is TGTGCCAGTAGTATGGGACAGGCCTACGAGCAGTACTTC.

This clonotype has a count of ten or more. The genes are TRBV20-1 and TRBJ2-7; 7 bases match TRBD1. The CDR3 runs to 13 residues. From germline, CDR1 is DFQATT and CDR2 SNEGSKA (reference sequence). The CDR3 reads CSLGVGTAYEQYF. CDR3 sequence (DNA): TGCTCATTAGGGGTGGGGACAGCCTACGAGCAGTACTTC.